This passage covers 20 T cell receptor beta chains from one sample sequenced in a study of neurological immune-mediated disorders. TCRdb ran MiXCR on the 5' RACE reads and lists one entry per CDR3 protein. The sample yields fewer than 70,000 distinct CDR3 sequences, about 10% seen once. Time point defined: longitudinal time-point 2. The specimen was PBMCs. These receptors originate from a man aged 25-45 years in good health.

This clonotype was counted many times. The rearrangement links TRBV12-3 or TRBV12-4 to TRBJ2-7; weak D call: TRBD2 (5 bases). The CDR3 consists of 14 residues. The V and J ends lost 5 bases and 9 bases respectively, with 20 bases between them. As DNA, the CDR3 is TGTGCCAGCAGTCTCTCCAGGCTGAACGAGGGGCAGTACTTC. It codes for CASSLSRLNEGQYF.

This clonotype was recorded at least ten times. This chain connects TRBV3-1 to TRBJ2-7; no firm D call. Trimming stripped 3 bases from V and 2 bases from J, with 17 bases between. The CDR3 has 16 residues. The germline V gene encodes CDR1 LGHDT and CDR2 YNNKEL (reference sequence). This chain's CDR3 is CASSHPGVNHPYEQYF. The CDR3 DNA is TGTGCCAGCAGCCATCCAGGAGTGAATCACCCCTACGAGCAGTACTTC.

This clonotype showed up just once. The chain employs TRBV20-1 and TRBJ1-5; no clear D gene. The CDR3 is made up of 14 amino acids. Trimming pared 4 bases from V and 15 bases from J, leaving 25 bases between. Per germline, CDR1 DFQATT and CDR2 SNEGSKA (reference sequence). The CDR3 DNA reads TGCAGTGCTATCGAAGGGAGTGGGCCTCAGCCCAGGCATTTT. Its protein is CSAIEGSGPQPRHF.

At least ten counts were recorded for this clonotype. The V and J genes are TRBV5-1 and TRBJ2-1; 10 bases map to TRBD2. Germline CDR1 reads SGHRS; CDR2 reads YFSETQ. There are 15 residues in the CDR3. V dropped 3 bases and J dropped 9; count of bases not matched to a gene: 9. CDR3 sequence: CASSYGLAEWGEQFF. The CDR3 DNA sequence: TGCGCCAGCAGCTACGGACTAGCGGAGTGGGGTGAGCAGTTCTTC.

The chain joins TRBV5-1 to TRBJ2-2; 14 nucleotides agree with TRBD2. J was trimmed by 6 bases and V by 4 bases; bases with no gene match: 8. Germline CDR1 is SGHRS and CDR2 is YFSETQ. The CDR3 sequence is 17 residues long. CDR3 sequence: CASSRGTSGSFPGELFF. CDR3 coding DNA: TGCGCCAGCAGCCGAGGGACTAGCGGGAGTTTCCCCGGGGAGCTGTTTTTT. The whole variable domain, filled in from reference TRBV5-1 and TRBJ2-2, reads KAGVTQTPRYLIKTRGQQVTLSCSPISGHRSVSWYQQTPGQGLQFLFEYFSETQRNKGNFPGRFSGRQFSNSRSEMNVSTLELGDSALYLCASSRGTSGSFPGELFFGEGSRLTVL.

The table lists this clonotype with many counts. The chain recombines TRBV3-1 with TRBJ2-1; the D is unclear. Trimming left V 3 bases short and J 9 bases short, with 12 bases between. The CDR3 has 13 amino acids. Per the germline V gene, CDR1 is LGHDT and CDR2 is YNNKEL (reference sequence). The CDR3 reads CASSHTFLAEQFF. In DNA, the CDR3 is TGTGCCAGCAGCCATACTTTTTTGGCTGAGCAGTTCTTC.

This clonotype was observed at least ten times. The rearrangement links TRBV7-9 to TRBJ2-1, with 15 nucleotides matching TRBD2. V was clipped by 3 bases and J by 4 bases; unmatched bases: 4. Germline CDR1 reads SEHNR; CDR2 reads FQNEAQ (reference sequence). CDR3 length equals 17 residues. CDR3 residues: CASSLGTSGRRYNEQFF. The CDR3 nucleotides are TGTGCCAGCAGCTTGGGGACTAGCGGGAGGAGGTACAATGAGCAGTTCTTC.

This clonotype was seen at least ten times. J is TRBJ2-3 and V is TRBV6-1; D unresolved. Germline V gene lookup returns CDR1 MNHNS and CDR2 SASEGT. The CDR3 is 14 residues long. The V end was cut by 6 bases, the J end by 2 bases, with 12 bases between. CDR3 bases: TGTGCCAGCAGCACTCCCCCCCTCACAGATACGCAGTATTTT. Translating gives CASSTPPLTDTQYF.

This clonotype was counted many times. The rearrangement uses TRBV20-1 and TRBJ2-1, with TRBD2 identical over 9 bases. Per the germline V gene, CDR1 is DFQATT and CDR2 is SNEGSKA (reference sequence). Unmatched junction bases numbered 7, after V lost 5 bases and J lost 5 bases. This CDR3 has 14 residues. CDR3 coding DNA: TGCAGTGCTCGCCTAGCGGGATTGAACAATGAGCAGTTCTTC. Translating gives CSARLAGLNNEQFF.

This clonotype was counted at least ten times. The chain combines TRBV5-1 with TRBJ2-3, with 9 bases matching TRBD1. Germline loops: CDR1 SGHRS, CDR2 YFSETQ. J was trimmed by 0 bases and V by 4 bases; bases with no gene match: 9. There are 17 residues in the CDR3. The CDR3 here is CASSSDRGIMSTDTQYF. In DNA form, the CDR3 reads TGCGCCAGCAGCAGCGACAGGGGGATAATGAGCACAGATACGCAGTATTTT.

This clonotype was observed many times. The J gene is TRBJ2-7, the V gene TRBV29-1; D perhaps matches TRBD2 (7 bases). From germline, CDR1 is SQVTM and CDR2 ANQGSEA. This CDR3 is built from 13 residues. The germline V and J ends were trimmed by 2 bases and 6 bases, with 14 bases remaining between them. This CDR3 reads CSVEFGGHGEQYF. The CDR3, as DNA: TGCAGCGTTGAATTCGGGGGGCACGGCGAGCAGTACTTC.

This clonotype was detected ten times or more. V usage is TRBV6-5 and J usage is TRBJ2-7; D is perhaps TRBD1 or TRBD2 (5 bases each). From germline, CDR1 is MNHEY and CDR2 SVGAGI. The CDR3 sequence is 13 residues long. Trimming stripped 6 bases from V and 2 bases from J, with 11 bases between. In DNA form, the CDR3 reads TGTGCCAGCAGGTCCGGGACGGCCTACGAGCAGTACTTC. This gives the protein CASRSGTAYEQYF.

Ten or more counts support this clonotype. The J gene is TRBJ1-5, the V gene TRBV12-3 or TRBV12-4; 7 bases align to TRBD1. The CDR3 is 15 amino acids. The V segment lost 6 bases and the J segment 2 bases; nucleotides outside the gene matches: 7. The chain's CDR3 is CASSLDRRGNQPQHF. CDR3 sequence (DNA): TGTGCCAGCAGCCTGGACAGGCGCGGCAATCAGCCCCAGCATTTT.

This clonotype was counted ten times or more. The chain carries TRBV10-3 and TRBJ1-3; D gene uncertain. The CDR3 totals 15 residues. Trimming took off 8 bases at V and 2 bases at J, with 16 bases between the two ends. Germline V gene sequence: CDR1 ENHRY, CDR2 SYGVKD. For the CDR3, the DNA is TGTGCCATCCAGAGAGGAGTTTTGACTGGAAACACCATATATTTT. This encodes CAIQRGVLTGNTIYF.

At least ten counts were recorded for this clonotype. The chain links TRBV3-1 to TRBJ1-4; TRBD1 agrees at 7 bases. Germline V gene data show CDR1 as LGHDT and CDR2 as YNNKEL (reference sequence). V dropped 4 bases and J dropped 6; count of bases not matched to a gene: 5. The CDR3 spans 14 residues. The CDR3 reads CASSRSGTDEKLFF. The CDR3 DNA reads TGTGCCAGCAGCCGTTCAGGGACAGATGAAAAACTGTTTTTT.

Regarding this clonotype: At one of its ends the junction is not consistent with the germline gene, which may arise from a read error. J is TRBJ1-1 and V is TRBV28, with D perhaps TRBD1 (5 bases). CDR3 length: 11 amino acids. Germline V gives CDR1 MDHEN, CDR2 SYDVKM. The CDR3 loop reads CSSRENTEAFF. As DNA, the CDR3 is TGTTCCAGCAGGGAGAACACTGAAGCCTTCTTT.

This clonotype was counted ten times or more. This chain joins TRBV7-6 and TRBJ2-5; 8 bases are shared with TRBD2. This CDR3 comprises 15 residues. Per germline, CDR1 SGHVS and CDR2 FNYEAQ. V gave up 4 bases and J gave up 4 bases; unmatched junction bases: 8. The CDR3 coding sequence is TGTGCCAGCAGCTCGGGACTAGTTTTGGGAGAGACCCAGTACTTC. Encoded protein: CASSSGLVLGETQYF.

This clonotype was detected ten times or more. The chain recombines TRBV29-1 with TRBJ2-2; no reliable D call. From germline, CDR1 is SQVTM and CDR2 ANQGSEA. Trimming shortened V by 5 bases and J by 3 bases, and 13 bases separated the two germline ends. The CDR3 has 14 amino acids. The CDR3 loop reads CSVRTIEDTGELFF. CDR3 DNA sequence: TGCAGCGTTAGGACGATCGAGGACACCGGGGAGCTGTTTTTT.

This clonotype was picked up many times. The chain recombines TRBV20-1 with TRBJ2-2; TRBD2 agrees at 10 bases. The CDR3 has 16 residues. V lost 6 bases to trimming and J lost 5 bases; unmatched junction nucleotides: 12. Germline CDR1 DFQATT, CDR2 SNEGSKA (reference sequence). The CDR3: CSARSWLAGDTGELFF. CDR3 nucleotides: TGCAGTGCAAGGTCGTGGCTAGCGGGGGATACCGGGGAGCTGTTTTTT.

The table lists this clonotype with many counts. In DNA, the CDR3 is TGTGCCAGCAGGGGGACAGGTGATCAGCCCCAGCATTTT. It codes for CASRGTGDQPQHF. The chain combines TRBV7-9 with TRBJ1-5; TRBD1 matches at 8 bases. Losses at the gene ends were 6 bases for V and 5 bases for J; bases not matched to a gene: 3. The germline CDR1 and CDR2 sequences are SEHNR and FQNEAQ (reference sequence). The CDR3 runs to 13 residues.